This TCR beta chain was sequenced in a study of T cells in women clearing cervical HPV infection. Study in general: Case blood drawn at lesion detection; control blood after infection cleared. Cases' blood sampling followed lesion detection by median around 150 days (90 to 200).

The CDR3 consists of 16 residues. CDR1 is DFQATT and CDR2 is SNEGSKA in the germline V gene (reference sequence). Trimming cost V 0 bases and J 0 bases; bases outside gene matches: 5. TCR beta CDR3 amplified by multiplex PCR from roughly 1,100 ng genomic DNA. The data were produced by immunoSEQ multiplex PCR, yet TCRdb's version contains in-frame clones alone and is incomplete. This sample's clone table lists tens of thousands of clones. In the case of this clone: Its antigen remains unidentified. The missing CDR3 end, 3 residues past where the read stops, is filled in from the germline J gene.

Whole-study results and caveats: Repertoire richness, not evenness, was significantly elevated in CIN3+ cases versus controls.

This chain uses TRBV20-1 with TRBJ1-2; 9 nucleotides align to TRBD1. This TCR was recovered from a woman aged 18-70 years with a cervical HPV16 infection that either progressed to CIN3+ or cleared (not recorded which). Sequencing used blood buffy coat. The CDR3 bases that were read are TGCAGTGCTAGAGAAGACAGGGGGAAAGCTAACTATGGC. Amino acid sequence: CSAREDRGKANYG. The complete CDR3 sequence is CSAREDRGKANYGYTF.